Listed below are T cell receptor delta chains from one sample, sequenced in a study of delta chains in infants with herpesvirus infections. TCRdb reanalysed the RT-PCR reads via CATT. The sample records 550 to 700 delta-chain clones, 2.5% to 3% being singletons. The source was peripheral blood, collected at time point 3 of longitudinal follow-up. The origin of the receptors is a human donor who was a Ugandan infant, either HIV-exposed or HIV-unexposed (not recorded which). Both conserved end residues are part of each CDR3. The D gene is left open where the match is weak. Clone size is given as once, few, many or a size class.

clone size	V gene	D gene	J gene	CDR3 protein	CDR3 DNA
large	TRAV29/DV5	-	TRDJ1	CAASLPDSDKLIF	TGTGCAGCAAGCCTACCTGACTCCGATAAACTCATCTTT
large	TRDV1	TRDD3	TRDJ1	CALGESGTYRTGEGYKLIF	TGTGCTCTTGGGGAAAGTGGGACCTACCGTACTGGGGAGGGGTATAAACTCATCTTT
few	TRDV1	TRDD3	TRDJ1	CALGEPLVLGNKSHDKLIF	TGTGCTCTTGGGGAACCTCTCGTACTGGGGAATAAAAGCCACGATAAACTCATCTTT
few	TRDV3	TRDD3	TRDJ1	CASREWGIIISDKLIF	TGTGCCTCCAGAGAATGGGGGATAATTATTTCCGATAAACTCATCTTT
medium-sized	TRDV1	TRDD3	TRDJ1	CALGAERVPPLLGSTDKLIF	TGTGCTCTTGGGGCAGAGCGTGTCCCCCCTCTACTGGGGTCCACCGATAAACTCATCTTT
medium-sized	TRDV1	TRDD3	TRDJ1	CALGEQNRRGDLGTDKLIF	TGTGCTCTTGGGGAACAGAACCGTAGGGGGGATTTGGGCACCGATAAACTCATCTTT
large	TRDV2	TRDD3	TRDJ2	CACDTAGYGTAQLFF	TGTGCCTGTGACACCGCCGGATACGGGACAGCACAACTCTTCTTT
few	TRDV1	TRDD3	TRDJ1	CALGDCLPLPGDTDKLIF	TGTGCTCTTGGGGATTGCCTTCCTCTACCGGGGGATACTGATAAACTCATCTTT
large	TRDV1	TRDD3	TRDJ1	CALGEGPLPPIWGTGTDKLIF	TGTGCTCTTGGGGAAGGGCCGCTACCACCTATCTGGGGGACGGGCACCGATAAACTCATCTTT
large	TRDV1	TRDD3	TRDJ1	CALGDRSPLGTDKLIF	TGTGCTCTTGGGGACCGTTCCCCACTGGGGACCGATAAACTCATCTTT
large	TRDV1	-	TRDJ1	CALGARRWSVGTDKLIF	TGTGCTCTTGGGGCTAGGAGGTGGTCAGTGGGTACCGATAAACTCATCTTT
large	TRDV1	TRDD3	TRDJ1	CALGELTAFIQAGGSCWGHTDKLIF	TGTGCTCTTGGGGAACTGACGGCCTTCATACAAGCTGGGGGATCATGTTGGGGGCACACCGATAAACTCATCTTT
few	TRDV3	-	TRDJ1	CALEFCTGLGLTDKLIF	TGTGCCTTGGAATTTTGTACTGGTTTGGGTTTGACCGATAAACTCATCTTT
few	TRDV1	TRDD3	TRDJ1	CALGDSPSSWGIRWDTDKLIF	TGTGCTCTTGGGGACTCTCCTTCCTCCTGGGGGATACGCTGGGACACCGATAAACTCATCTTT
large	TRDV2	TRDD3	TRDJ3	CACDPWGASSSWDTRQMFF	TGTGCCTGTGACCCCTGGGGGGCCTCCAGCTCCTGGGACACCCGACAGATGTTTTTC